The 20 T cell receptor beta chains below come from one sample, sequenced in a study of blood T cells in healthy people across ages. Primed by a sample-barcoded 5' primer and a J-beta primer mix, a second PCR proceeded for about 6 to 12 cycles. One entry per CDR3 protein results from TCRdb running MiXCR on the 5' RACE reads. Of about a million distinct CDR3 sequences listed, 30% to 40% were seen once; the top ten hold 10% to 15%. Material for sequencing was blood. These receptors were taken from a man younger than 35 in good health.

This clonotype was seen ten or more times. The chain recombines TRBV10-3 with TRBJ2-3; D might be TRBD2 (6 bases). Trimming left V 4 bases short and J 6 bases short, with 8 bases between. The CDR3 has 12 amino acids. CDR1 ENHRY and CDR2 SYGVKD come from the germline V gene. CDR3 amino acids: CAISGGGDTQYF. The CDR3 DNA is TGTGCCATCAGTGGTGGGGGGGATACGCAGTATTTT.

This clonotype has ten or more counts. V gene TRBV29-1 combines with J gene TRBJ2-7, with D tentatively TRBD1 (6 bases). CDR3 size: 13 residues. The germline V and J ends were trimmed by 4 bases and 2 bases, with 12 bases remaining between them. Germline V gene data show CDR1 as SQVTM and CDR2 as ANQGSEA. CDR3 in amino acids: CSVGAGETYEQYF. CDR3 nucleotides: TGCAGCGTTGGGGCAGGGGAAACCTACGAGCAGTACTTC.

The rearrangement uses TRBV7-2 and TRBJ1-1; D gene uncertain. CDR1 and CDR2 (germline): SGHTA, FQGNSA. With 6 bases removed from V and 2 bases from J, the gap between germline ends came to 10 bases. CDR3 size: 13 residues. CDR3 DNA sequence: TGTGCCAGCAGGGTGAACAGAAACACTGAAGCTTTCTTT. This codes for CASRVNRNTEAFF.

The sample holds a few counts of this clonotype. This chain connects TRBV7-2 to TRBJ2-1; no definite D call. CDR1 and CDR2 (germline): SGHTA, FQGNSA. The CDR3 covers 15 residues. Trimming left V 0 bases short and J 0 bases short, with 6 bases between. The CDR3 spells CASSLASLSYNEQFF. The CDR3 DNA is TGTGCCAGCAGCTTAGCGAGTCTCTCCTACAATGAGCAGTTCTTC.

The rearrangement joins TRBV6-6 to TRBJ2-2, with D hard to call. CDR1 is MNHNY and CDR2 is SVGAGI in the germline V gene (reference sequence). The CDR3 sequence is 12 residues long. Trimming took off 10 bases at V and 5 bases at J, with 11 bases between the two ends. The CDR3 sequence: CAIKGTTGELFF. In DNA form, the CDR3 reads TGTGCCATCAAGGGTACAACCGGGGAGCTGTTTTTT.

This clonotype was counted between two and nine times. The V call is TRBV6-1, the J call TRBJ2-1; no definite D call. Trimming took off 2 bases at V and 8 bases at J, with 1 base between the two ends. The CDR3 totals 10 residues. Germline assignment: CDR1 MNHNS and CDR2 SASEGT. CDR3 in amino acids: CASSEYEQFF. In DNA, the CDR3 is TGTGCCAGCAGTGAATATGAGCAGTTCTTC.

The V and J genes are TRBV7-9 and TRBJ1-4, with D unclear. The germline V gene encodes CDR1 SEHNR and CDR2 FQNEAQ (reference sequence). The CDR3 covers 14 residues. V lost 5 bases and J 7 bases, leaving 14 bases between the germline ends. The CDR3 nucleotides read TGTGCCAGCAGCCCTACGCAGGACCCTGAAAAACTGTTTTTT. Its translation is CASSPTQDPEKLFF. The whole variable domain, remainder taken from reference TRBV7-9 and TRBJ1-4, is DTGVSQNPRHKITKRGQNVTFRCDPISEHNRLYWYRQTLGQGPEFLTYFQNEAQLEKSRLLSDRFSAERPKGSFSTLEIQRTEQGDSAMYLCASSPTQDPEKLFFGSGTQLSVL.

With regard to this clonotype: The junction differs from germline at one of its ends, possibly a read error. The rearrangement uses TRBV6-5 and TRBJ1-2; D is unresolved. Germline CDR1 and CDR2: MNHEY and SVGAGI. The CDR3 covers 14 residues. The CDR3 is CTSSYATPIYGYTF. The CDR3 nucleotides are TGTACCAGCAGTTACGCGACACCGATTTATGGCTACACCTTC.

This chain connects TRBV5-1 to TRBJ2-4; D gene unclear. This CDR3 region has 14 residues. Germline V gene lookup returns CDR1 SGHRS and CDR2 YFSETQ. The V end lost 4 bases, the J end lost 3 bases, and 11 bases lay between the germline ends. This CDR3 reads CASSVNDLKNIQYF. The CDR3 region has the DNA TGCGCCAGCAGCGTGAACGATCTCAAAAACATTCAGTACTTC.

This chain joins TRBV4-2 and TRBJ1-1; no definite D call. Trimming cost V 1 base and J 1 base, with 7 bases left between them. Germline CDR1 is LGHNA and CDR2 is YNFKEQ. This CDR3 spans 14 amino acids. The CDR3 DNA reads TGTGCCAGCAGCCAAGGGGCCCAGAACACTGAAGCTTTCTTT. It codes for CASSQGAQNTEAFF.

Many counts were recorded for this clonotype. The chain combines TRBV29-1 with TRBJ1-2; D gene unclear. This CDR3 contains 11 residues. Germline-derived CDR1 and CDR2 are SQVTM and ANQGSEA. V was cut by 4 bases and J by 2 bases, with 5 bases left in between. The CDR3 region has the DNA TGCAGCGTTGCTGCGAACTATGGCTACACCTTC. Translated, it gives CSVAANYGYTF. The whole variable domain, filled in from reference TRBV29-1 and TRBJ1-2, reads SAVISQKPSRDICQRGTSLTIQCQVDSQVTMMFWYRQQPGQSLTLIATANQGSEATYESGFVIDKFPISRPNLTFSTLTVSNMSPEDSSIYLCSVAANYGYTFGSGTRLTVV.

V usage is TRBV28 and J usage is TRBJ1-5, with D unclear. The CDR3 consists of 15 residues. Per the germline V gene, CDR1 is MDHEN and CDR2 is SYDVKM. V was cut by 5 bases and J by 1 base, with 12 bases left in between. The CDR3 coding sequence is TGTGCCAGCAGTCCCCCGGCGGGGAGCAATCAGCCCCAGCATTTT. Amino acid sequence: CASSPPAGSNQPQHF.

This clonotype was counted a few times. The CDR3, as DNA: TGCGCCAGCAAGAGGGGACTAAACACCGGGGAGCTGTTTTTT. It is translated as CASKRGLNTGELFF. The genes are TRBV4-1 and TRBJ2-2; 7 bases are shared with TRBD2. J lost 2 bases, V lost 7 bases, and 4 bases had no gene match. The CDR3 has 14 amino acids. Per the germline V gene, CDR1 is MGHRA and CDR2 is YSYEKL.

The chain's CDR3 is CASSPSGGGATEAFF. The CDR3 DNA reads as TGTGCCAGCTCACCCTCAGGTGGCGGGGCAACTGAAGCTTTCTTT. The gene calls are TRBV18 and TRBJ1-1, with D perhaps matching TRBD1 (5 bases). CDR3 size: 15 residues. V was pared by 3 bases and J by 5 bases, with 16 bases between. Germline V gene sequence: CDR1 KGHSH, CDR2 LQKENI. The variable domain in full, completed from reference TRBV18 and TRBJ1-1, reads NAGVMQNPRHLVRRRGQEARLRCSPMKGHSHVYWYRQLPEEGLKFMVYLQKENIIDESGMPKERFSAEFPKEGPSILRIQQVVRGDSAAYFCASSPSGGGATEAFFGQGTRLTVV.

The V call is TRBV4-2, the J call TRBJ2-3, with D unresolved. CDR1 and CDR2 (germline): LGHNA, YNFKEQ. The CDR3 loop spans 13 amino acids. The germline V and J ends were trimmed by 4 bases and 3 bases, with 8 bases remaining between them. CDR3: CASSPPWTDTQYF. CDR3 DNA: TGTGCCAGCAGCCCACCATGGACAGATACGCAGTATTTT.

The CDR3 sequence is CSAPLRRGGLQETQYF. The CDR3 DNA is TGCAGTGCTCCTCTACGGCGGGGGGGACTCCAAGAGACCCAGTACTTC. The gene calls are TRBV20-1 and TRBJ2-5, with 9 bases matching TRBD2. Trimming removed 5 bases from V and 1 base from J; junction bases left unmatched: 11. There are 16 residues in the CDR3. Germline V CDR1 and CDR2: DFQATT, SNEGSKA (reference sequence).

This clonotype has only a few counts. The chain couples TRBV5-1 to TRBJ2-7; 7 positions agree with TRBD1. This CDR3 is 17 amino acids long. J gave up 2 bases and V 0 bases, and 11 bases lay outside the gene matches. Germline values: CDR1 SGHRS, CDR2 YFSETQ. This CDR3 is CASSLVPLRQGTYEQYF. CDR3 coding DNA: TGCGCCAGCAGCTTGGTCCCCCTTAGACAGGGTACCTACGAGCAGTACTTC.

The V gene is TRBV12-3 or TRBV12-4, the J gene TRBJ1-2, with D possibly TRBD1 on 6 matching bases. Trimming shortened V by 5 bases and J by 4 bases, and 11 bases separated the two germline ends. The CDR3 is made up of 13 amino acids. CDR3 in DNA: TGTGCCAGCAGTGGGGCAGGGGCCTATGGCTACACCTTC. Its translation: CASSGAGAYGYTF.

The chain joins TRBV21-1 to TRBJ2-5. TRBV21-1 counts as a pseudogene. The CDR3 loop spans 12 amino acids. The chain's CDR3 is CASSKEVETQYF. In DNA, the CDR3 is TGTGCCAGCAGCAAAGAGGTGGAGACCCAGTACTTC.

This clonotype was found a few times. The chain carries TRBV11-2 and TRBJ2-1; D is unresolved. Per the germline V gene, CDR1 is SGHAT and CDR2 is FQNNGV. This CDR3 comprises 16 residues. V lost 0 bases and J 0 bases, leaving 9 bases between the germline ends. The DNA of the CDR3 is TGTGCCAGCAGCTTAGAACTGCGGAGCTCCTACAATGAGCAGTTCTTC. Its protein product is CASSLELRSSYNEQFF.